Below, 3 T cell receptor beta chains from the same sample are listed, as sequenced in a study of cytomegalovirus exposure and HLA in healthy donors. In the PCR, 60 Vbeta and 13 Jbeta primers were used. Clones were read by immunoSEQ multiplex PCR, and TCRdb kept only the in-frame ones, dropping some. The sample yields fewer than 200,000 clones, approximately 80% seen once. Sequencing was done on a sample of PBMCs. The receptors originated from a woman in her thirties or forties in good health and CMV-seropositive.

This clone was picked up a small number of times. The rearrangement links TRBV11-3 to TRBJ1-1; weak D call: TRBD1 (5 bases). Germline CDR1 is SGHNT and CDR2 is YENEEA. The CDR3 is 13 residues long. The V end lost 3 bases, the J end lost 1 base, and 6 bases lay between the germline ends. CDR3 bases: TGTGCCAGCAGCTTCCAGGGGAACACTGAAGCTTTCTTT. It specifies CASSFQGNTEAFF. The full variable domain, rest sourced from reference TRBV11-3 and TRBJ1-1, is EAGVVQSPRYKIIEKKQPVAFWCNPISGHNTLYWYLQNLGQGPELLIRYENEEAVDDSQLPKDRFSAERLKGVDSTLKIQPAELGDSAVYLCASSFQGNTEAFFGQGTRLTVV.

This clone was recorded once. The chain links TRBV29-1 to TRBJ2-7, with 9 bases lining up with TRBD2. CDR1 and CDR2 (germline): SQVTM, ANQGSEA. This CDR3 region has 14 residues. Trimming removed 6 bases from V and 0 bases from J; junction bases left unmatched: 6. CDR3 bases: TGCAGCGTGAAGACTAGCGGTAGCTCCTACGAGCAGTACTTC. It encodes CSVKTSGSSYEQYF.

This chain connects TRBV9 to TRBJ2-1, with 14 bases fitting TRBD2. CDR1 is SGDLS, CDR2 YYNGEE, per germline. V was clipped by 5 bases and J by 6 bases; unmatched bases: 13. The CDR3 covers 18 residues. In DNA, the CDR3 is TGTGCCAGCAGTCCCGGGACTAGCGGGAGCCCCCGTGGCAATGAGCAGTTCTTC. Protein sequence: CASSPGTSGSPRGNEQFF.